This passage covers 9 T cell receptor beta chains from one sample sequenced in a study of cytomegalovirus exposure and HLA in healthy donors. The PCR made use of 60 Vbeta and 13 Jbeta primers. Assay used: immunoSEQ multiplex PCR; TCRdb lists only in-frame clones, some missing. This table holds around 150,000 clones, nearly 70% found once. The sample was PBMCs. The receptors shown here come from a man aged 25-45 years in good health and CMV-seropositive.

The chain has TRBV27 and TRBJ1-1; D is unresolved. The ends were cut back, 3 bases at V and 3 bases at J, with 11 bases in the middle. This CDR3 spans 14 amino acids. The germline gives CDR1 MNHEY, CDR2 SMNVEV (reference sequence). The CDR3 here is CASSLRQKYTEAFF. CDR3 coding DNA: TGTGCCAGCAGTTTGAGGCAGAAATACACTGAAGCTTTCTTT.

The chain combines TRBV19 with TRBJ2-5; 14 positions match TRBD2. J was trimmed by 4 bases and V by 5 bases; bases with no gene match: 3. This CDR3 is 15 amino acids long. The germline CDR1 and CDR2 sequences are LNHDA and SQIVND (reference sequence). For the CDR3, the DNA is TGTGCCAGTAGTCGACTAGCGGGAGGGGGAGAGACCCAGTACTTC. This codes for CASSRLAGGGETQYF.

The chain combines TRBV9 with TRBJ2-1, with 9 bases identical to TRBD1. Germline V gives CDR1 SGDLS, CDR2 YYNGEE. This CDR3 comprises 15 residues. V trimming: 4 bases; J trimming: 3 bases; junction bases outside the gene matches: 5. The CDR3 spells CASSSRQGVYNEQFF. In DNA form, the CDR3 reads TGTGCCAGCAGCTCCCGACAGGGGGTCTACAATGAGCAGTTCTTC.

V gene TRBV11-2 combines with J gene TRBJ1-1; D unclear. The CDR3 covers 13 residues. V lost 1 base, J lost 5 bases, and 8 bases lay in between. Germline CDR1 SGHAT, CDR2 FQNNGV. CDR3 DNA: TGTGCCAGCAGCTTAGGTGCGCTTACTGAAGCTTTCTTT. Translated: CASSLGALTEAFF.

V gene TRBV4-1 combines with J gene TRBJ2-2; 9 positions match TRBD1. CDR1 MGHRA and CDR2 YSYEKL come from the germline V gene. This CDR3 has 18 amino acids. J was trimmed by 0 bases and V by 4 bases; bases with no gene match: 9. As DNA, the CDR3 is TGCGCCAGCAGCCCCCGACCGGGACAGGGAACGAACACCGGGGAGCTGTTTTTT. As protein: CASSPRPGQGTNTGELFF.

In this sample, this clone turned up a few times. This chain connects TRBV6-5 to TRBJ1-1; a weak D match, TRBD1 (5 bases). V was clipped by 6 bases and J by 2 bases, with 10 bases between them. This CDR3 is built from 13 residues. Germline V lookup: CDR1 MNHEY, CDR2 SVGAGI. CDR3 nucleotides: TGTGCCAGCAGGCCAGGGATAAACACTGAAGCTTTCTTT. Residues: CASRPGINTEAFF.

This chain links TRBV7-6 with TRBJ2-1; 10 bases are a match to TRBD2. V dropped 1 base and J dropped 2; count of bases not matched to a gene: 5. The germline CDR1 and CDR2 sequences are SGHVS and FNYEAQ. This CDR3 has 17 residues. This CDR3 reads CASSLELAGLAYNEQFF. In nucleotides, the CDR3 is TGTGCCAGCAGCTTAGAACTAGCGGGATTGGCCTACAATGAGCAGTTCTTC.

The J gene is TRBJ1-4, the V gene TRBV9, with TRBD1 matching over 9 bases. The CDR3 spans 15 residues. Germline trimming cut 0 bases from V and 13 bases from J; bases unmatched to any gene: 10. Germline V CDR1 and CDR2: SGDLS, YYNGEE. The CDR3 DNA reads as TGTGCCAGCAGCGTAGTGGGTACAGGGGGCGATAGACTGTTTTTT. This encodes CASSVVGTGGDRLFF.

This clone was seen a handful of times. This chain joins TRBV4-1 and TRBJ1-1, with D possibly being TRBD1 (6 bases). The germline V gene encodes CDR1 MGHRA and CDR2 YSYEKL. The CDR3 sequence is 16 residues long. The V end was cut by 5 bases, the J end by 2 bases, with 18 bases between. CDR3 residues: CASSTHLTGQNTEAFF. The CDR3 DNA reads TGCGCCAGCAGCACCCACCTGACAGGACAAAACACTGAAGCTTTCTTT.